One and the same sample provided the 30 T cell receptor beta chains below, sequenced in a study of T cells in Graves' hyperthyroidism and ophthalmopathy. Amplification of TCR beta CDR3 regions used RNA as the template. With the HTBI primer set, the TCR CDR3 went through a first round of RT-PCR. TCRdb independently ran MiXCR on the multiplex PCR reads; one entry per CDR3 protein. The sample carries about 360,000 distinct CDR3 sequences, approximately 14% recorded once. The specimen sequenced was blood. These receptors all come from a woman between 18 and 29 years old with Graves' hyperthyroidism that later progressed to Graves' ophthalmopathy.

Points on this clonotype: A junction boundary mismatches the germline segment, possibly from a read error. V gene TRBV10-3 combines with J gene TRBJ2-7, with D perhaps matching TRBD1 (6 bases). The CDR3 length is 14 residues. Germline V gives CDR1 ENHRY, CDR2 SYGVKD. The CDR3 loop is CASSVWTDSYEQYF. The CDR3 DNA is TGTGCCAGCAGTGTCTGGACAGACTCCTACGAGCAGTACTTC.

This clonotype was detected a few times. The chain employs TRBV5-1 and TRBJ2-3; 8 bases match TRBD2. Germline-derived CDR1 and CDR2 are SGHRS and YFSETQ. V shed 9 bases and J 5 bases; nucleotides not matched to a gene: 17. The CDR3 length is 16 residues. The CDR3 nucleotides are TGCGCCACAGCCCGGGGACTAGTGGACATCCAAGATACGCAGTATTTT. It encodes CATARGLVDIQDTQYF.

V is TRBV20-1 and J is TRBJ2-7, with 7 bases identical to TRBD2. V was clipped by 3 bases and J by 0 bases; unmatched bases: 8. The CDR3 has 15 amino acids. Per germline, CDR1 DFQATT and CDR2 SNEGSKA (reference sequence). DNA of the CDR3: TGCAGTGCTAGGGGGGGGGTACCACTCTCCTACGAGCAGTACTTC. The encoded protein is CSARGGVPLSYEQYF.

This clonotype occurred many times. The V and J genes are TRBV7-2 and TRBJ2-7; 10 bases agree with TRBD2. The length of the CDR3 is 15 residues. CDR1 is SGHTA and CDR2 is FQGNSA in the germline V gene. V trimming: 3 bases; J trimming: 5 bases; junction bases outside the gene matches: 7. In DNA, the CDR3 is TGTGCCAGCAGCTTCGTAGCGGGAGGAGACGACGAGCAGTACTTC. Its translation: CASSFVAGGDDEQYF.

A few counts support this clonotype. The V gene is TRBV20-1, the J gene TRBJ2-5; D is perhaps TRBD2 (5 bases). The V gene lost 0 bases and the J gene lost 5 bases, with 13 bases spanning the gap. The germline V gene has CDR1 DFQATT and CDR2 SNEGSKA (reference sequence). CDR3 length equals 14 residues. The CDR3 DNA sequence: TGCAGTGCTAGAGACGGCGGGCGGTCGGAGACCCAGTACTTC. It encodes CSARDGGRSETQYF.

The chain uses TRBV7-9 and TRBJ2-1; D not resolved. This CDR3 has 16 residues. CDR1 and CDR2 from the germline V gene are SEHNR and FQNEAQ (reference sequence). V was pared by 4 bases and J by 4 bases, with 17 bases between. The CDR3 is CASSSRSSLRYNEQFF. The CDR3 DNA follows: TGTGCCAGCAGCTCCCGGTCCAGCTTAAGATACAATGAGCAGTTCTTC.

This clonotype showed up many times. The chain links TRBV6-1 to TRBJ2-7, with no clear D. Germline CDR1 MNHNS, CDR2 SASEGT. The CDR3 sequence is 15 residues long. The V gene lost 2 bases and the J gene lost 6 bases, with 17 bases spanning the gap. The CDR3, as DNA: TGTGCCAGCAGTGAATTAGGATCCGGGCCGGTCGAGCAGTACTTC. This gives the protein CASSELGSGPVEQYF.

This clonotype was observed a handful of times. This chain joins TRBV15 and TRBJ2-1, with unresolved D. The germline V gene has CDR1 LNHNV and CDR2 YYDKDF (reference sequence). This CDR3 is 14 amino acids long. Trimming removed 3 bases at V and 9 bases at J, with 15 bases between. CDR3 coding DNA: TGTGCCACCAGCAGGGCCGATGAGGTTCGTGAGCAGTTCTTC. This translates into CATSRADEVREQFF.

This clonotype came up many times. The genes are TRBV6-1 and TRBJ2-7; possible D gene TRBD1, 6 bases. Germline V gives CDR1 MNHNS, CDR2 SASEGT. V was shortened by 6 bases and J by 6 bases, with 15 bases between the two germline ends. This CDR3 is built from 13 residues. In DNA form, the CDR3 reads TGTGCCAGCAGCTCAGGGGTAAAGGGCGAGCAGTACTTC. As protein: CASSSGVKGEQYF.

This clonotype was observed a single time. V and J are TRBV6-2 or TRBV6-3 and TRBJ2-2; 9 bases align to TRBD1. This CDR3 is built from 16 residues. Looked up from germline, CDR1 is MNHEY and CDR2 is SVGEGT. With 6 bases clipped from V and 1 base from J, the junction kept 6 bases outside the gene matches. Here the CDR3 reads CASSKRDRENTGELFF. The CDR3 region has the DNA TGTGCCAGCAGCAAACGGGACAGGGAGAACACCGGGGAGCTGTTTTTT.

Many counts were recorded for this clonotype. This sequence joins TRBV7-6 and TRBJ2-1; 9 bases are a match to TRBD1. V gave up 1 base and J gave up 6 bases; unmatched junction bases: 10. From germline, CDR1 is SGHVS and CDR2 FNYEAQ. CDR3 size: 17 residues. CDR3 nucleotide sequence: TGTGCCAGCAGCTTAGTTGCCGGACAGGGGATCGGCAATGAGCAGTTCTTC. Protein sequence: CASSLVAGQGIGNEQFF. Looking up the rest from reference TRBV7-6 and TRBJ2-1 gives the full variable domain: GAGVSQSPRYKVTKRGQDVALRCDPISGHVSLYWYRQALGQGPEFLTYFNYEAQQDKSGLPNDRFSAERPEGSISTLTIQRTEQRDSAMYRCASSLVAGQGIGNEQFFGPGTRLTVL.

This clonotype was seen once. This sequence may be a read error, since a much larger clone differs from it by one base. The chain is built from TRBV10-3 and TRBJ1-2, with 10 bases identical to TRBD1. CDR3 length: 14 amino acids. Germline V lookup: CDR1 ENHRY, CDR2 SYGVKD. CDR3 DNA sequence: TGTACCATCAACAATCCGGGACAGGGGAACGGCTACACCTTC. Its translation is CTINNPGQGNGYTF.

CDR3 bases: TGTGCCAGCAGCGTAGCGAACGGGGGCCTCGATGAGCAGTTCTTC. This translates into CASSVANGGLDEQFF. The chain joins TRBV9 to TRBJ2-1; perhaps D is TRBD1 or TRBD2 (6 bases each). The germline V and J ends were trimmed by 0 bases and 8 bases, with 15 bases remaining between them. CDR1 is SGDLS, CDR2 YYNGEE, per germline. The CDR3 spans 15 residues.

This clonotype was counted many times. V usage is TRBV6-2 or TRBV6-3 and J usage is TRBJ2-1, with D tentatively TRBD2 (5 bases). The CDR3 has 18 amino acids. Germline V gene data show CDR1 as MNHEY and CDR2 as SVGEGT. The germline V and J ends were trimmed by 4 bases and 4 bases, with 23 bases remaining between them. For the CDR3, the DNA is TGTGCCAGCAGTTCGCGGACCCTAGCACGGAACGGGTACAATGAGCAGTTCTTC. Protein product: CASSSRTLARNGYNEQFF.

This clonotype was detected ten times or more. The chain joins TRBV7-3 to TRBJ2-3; 11 positions match TRBD1. Germline CDR1 and CDR2: SGHTA and FQGTGA. There are 19 residues in the CDR3. The ends lost 5 bases at V and 1 base at J; junction bases unmatched: 14. The CDR3 region has the DNA TGTGCCAGCAGCACCTGGACAGGGGGCCGGACACACCGCACAGATACGCAGTATTTT. The encoded protein is CASSTWTGGRTHRTDTQYF.

This clonotype was seen only a few times. V usage is TRBV6-5 and J usage is TRBJ2-5, with D tentatively TRBD2 (5 bases). The germline CDR1 and CDR2 sequences are MNHEY and SVGAGI. Trimming removed 0 bases at V and 5 bases at J, with 10 bases between. The CDR3 is 14 amino acids. CDR3 sequence (DNA): TGTGCCAGCAGTTACTCCGGGGTGGGGGAGACCCAGTACTTC. Amino acid sequence: CASSYSGVGETQYF.

This clonotype was observed many times. The rearrangement joins TRBV3-1 to TRBJ1-2; TRBD1 matches 9 bases. The germline gives CDR1 LGHDT, CDR2 YNNKEL (reference sequence). Losses at the gene ends were 2 bases for V and 4 bases for J; bases not matched to a gene: 2. CDR3 length equals 14 residues. The CDR3 DNA reads as TGTGCCAGCAGCCAATCGGACAGGGGCTATGGCTACACCTTC. Protein sequence: CASSQSDRGYGYTF.

Notes on this clonotype: Being one base from a much bigger clone, this may be a read error. The rearrangement links TRBV20-1 to TRBJ2-3; 12 nucleotides match TRBD2. The CDR3 runs 15 residues. The trim removed 6 bases at V and 4 bases at J, leaving 8 bases unmatched. CDR1 and CDR2 from the germline V gene are DFQATT and SNEGSKA (reference sequence). The CDR3 loop is CSAEETSGSADTQYF. The CDR3 region has the DNA TGCAGTGCGGAGGAGACTAGCGGGAGTGCAGATACGCAGTATTTT.

Note on this clonotype: Since a much larger clone is just one base distant, this may be a read error. V is TRBV5-1 and J is TRBJ2-5, with D possibly being TRBD2 (5 bases). Germline values: CDR1 SGHRS, CDR2 YFSETQ. This CDR3 comprises 14 residues. The CDR3 DNA reads as TGCGCCAGCAGCGAGAGCCGGGGAGAAGAGGCCCAGTACTTC. Protein product: CASSESRGEEAQYF.

This clonotype was seen repeatedly, ten times or more. The rearrangement joins TRBV2 to TRBJ1-5; 10 nucleotides line up with TRBD1. Germline CDR1 reads SNHLY; CDR2 reads FYNNEI. This CDR3 is 16 amino acids long. The V segment lost 3 bases and the J segment 0 bases; nucleotides outside the gene matches: 2. CDR3 DNA sequence: TGTGCCAGCAGTGAGGACAGGGGGGTTAGCAATCAGCCCCAGCATTTT. Translating gives CASSEDRGVSNQPQHF.

This chain uses TRBV28 with TRBJ2-3; 11 positions match TRBD1. The CDR3 covers 16 residues. Germline CDR1 is MDHEN and CDR2 is SYDVKM. V was clipped by 5 bases and J by 8 bases; unmatched bases: 12. The CDR3 is CASSQTPGQGVTTQYF. DNA of the CDR3: TGTGCCAGCAGTCAAACTCCGGGACAGGGGGTCACTACGCAGTATTTT.

With regard to this clonotype: One end of the junction is discordant with germline, which a read error may explain. The V call is TRBV7-9, the J call TRBJ1-2, with D possibly being TRBD1 (5 bases). The germline CDR1 and CDR2 sequences are SEHNR and FQNEAQ (reference sequence). The CDR3 has 15 amino acids. CDR3 in DNA: TGTGCCAGCGGCTTAGTTTCAGGGCGAGACTATGGCTACACCTTC. It specifies CASGLVSGRDYGYTF.

This clonotype was observed a handful of times. The chain carries TRBV29-1 and TRBJ2-3; 8 bases match TRBD2. The CDR3 is 17 amino acids. With V trimmed by 6 bases and J by 2 bases, 16 bases remained unmatched. The germline V gene encodes CDR1 SQVTM and CDR2 ANQGSEA. CDR3 residues: CSVPGEISGAFTDTQYF. The CDR3 DNA reads as TGCAGCGTCCCTGGGGAGATTAGCGGGGCCTTCACAGATACGCAGTATTTT.

This chain uses TRBV12-3 or TRBV12-4 with TRBJ1-2; D is perhaps TRBD1 (5 bases). Trimming removed 6 bases at V and 4 bases at J, with 15 bases between. The CDR3 consists of 14 residues. For the CDR3, the DNA is TGTGCCAGCAGCCCAGGGTTAGTCAGCTATGGCTACACCTTC. Protein sequence: CASSPGLVSYGYTF.

This rearrangement joins TRBV7-9 to TRBJ1-3, with D possibly matching TRBD1 (5 bases). V was trimmed by 7 bases and J by 4 bases, leaving 11 bases between them. Per germline, CDR1 SEHNR and CDR2 FQNEAQ (reference sequence). The CDR3 sequence is 13 residues long. The CDR3 spells CASTLGTGNTIYF. DNA for the CDR3: TGTGCCAGCACTCTAGGGACCGGAAACACCATATATTTT.

This clonotype came up a few times. The chain carries TRBV28 and TRBJ2-7, with no clear D. With 7 bases removed from V and 0 bases from J, the gap between germline ends came to 10 bases. Germline assignment: CDR1 MDHEN and CDR2 SYDVKM. The CDR3 is 13 amino acids. This chain's CDR3 is CASTYTGSYEQYF. CDR3 coding DNA: TGTGCCAGCACTTATACGGGCTCCTACGAGCAGTACTTC.

In this sample, this clonotype turned up many times. The chain joins TRBV19 to TRBJ1-1, with 7 bases fitting TRBD1. In germline, CDR1 is LNHDA, CDR2 SQIVND (reference sequence). The length of the CDR3 is 14 residues. Trimming at V came to 7 bases and at J to 1 base, leaving 6 bases not matched to a gene. CDR3 in DNA: TGTGCCAGTAACCCCGACAGGGAGAACACTGAAGCTTTCTTT. Its translation: CASNPDRENTEAFF.

This clonotype came up many times. This chain links TRBV9 with TRBJ2-7, with TRBD2 as a possible D gene (5 bases). The germline V gene encodes CDR1 SGDLS and CDR2 YYNGEE. The CDR3 has 14 residues. With 4 bases removed from V and 0 bases from J, the gap between germline ends came to 11 bases. The CDR3 DNA sequence: TGTGCCAGCAGCCCCTGGGGAGCCTCCTACGAGCAGTACTTC. This gives the protein CASSPWGASYEQYF. Supplemented by reference TRBV9 and TRBJ2-7, the full variable domain reads DSGVTQTPKHLITATGQRVTLRCSPRSGDLSVYWYQQSLDQGLQFLIQYYNGEERAKGNILERFSAQQFPDLHSELNLSSLELGDSALYFCASSPWGASYEQYFGPGTRLTVT.

This clonotype has at least ten counts. The chain has TRBV28 and TRBJ2-1; D remains unclear. The CDR3 is 14 residues long. Germline V gives CDR1 MDHEN, CDR2 SYDVKM. With 7 bases removed from V and 7 bases from J, the gap between germline ends came to 17 bases. CDR3 nucleotide sequence: TGTGCCAGCACTCGATATACACAGTATAATGAGCAGTTCTTC. It is translated as CASTRYTQYNEQFF.

At least ten counts were recorded for this clonotype. The chain employs TRBV2 and TRBJ1-2, with D possibly being TRBD1 (5 bases). V lost 8 bases, J lost 6 bases, and 13 bases lay in between. The length of the CDR3 is 12 residues. Germline V lookup: CDR1 SNHLY, CDR2 FYNNEI. CDR3: CASEGQVDGYTF. DNA for the CDR3: TGTGCCAGCGAGGGGCAAGTTGATGGCTACACCTTC.